The 6 T cell receptor beta chains below were found in one sample sequenced in a study of cytomegalovirus exposure and HLA in healthy donors. The table came from immunoSEQ multiplex PCR; TCRdb's copy has only in-frame clones and leaves some out. There are some 150,000 clones in the sample; 86% occur only once, and 2% to 3% lies in the top ten. Specimen: PBMCs. Every receptor here comes from a man aged 18-30 years in good health and CMV-seropositive.

The gene calls are TRBV6-5 and TRBJ2-5; 7 bases map to TRBD1. J was trimmed by 4 bases and V by 5 bases; bases with no gene match: 10. This CDR3 region has 15 residues. Germline CDR1 is MNHEY and CDR2 is SVGAGI. As DNA, the CDR3 is TGTGCCAGCAGTGGAGACAGGGCATACTCAGAGACCCAGTACTTC. Its protein product is CASSGDRAYSETQYF.

This clone came up a few times. This chain uses TRBV10-3 with TRBJ2-7; D is unresolved. The CDR3 is made up of 12 amino acids. Trimming took 0 bases from V and 4 from J, leaving 4 bases between them. Germline values: CDR1 ENHRY, CDR2 SYGVKD. CDR3 DNA: TGTGCCATCAGTGAGTCCGGGTACGAGCAGTACTTC. This sequence encodes CAISESGYEQYF.

This clone has more than one count but fewer than ten. The genes are TRBV2 and TRBJ1-5; D remains ambiguous. V lost 5 bases and J 4 bases, leaving 6 bases between the germline ends. Germline V CDR1 and CDR2: SNHLY, FYNNEI. The CDR3 has 12 residues. CDR3 sequence reads: CASSLLNQPQHF. The CDR3 nucleotides are TGTGCCAGCAGTCTATTAAATCAGCCCCAGCATTTT. Drawing the rest from reference TRBV2 and TRBJ1-5, the complete variable domain is EPEVTQTPSHQVTQMGQEVILRCVPISNHLYFYWYRQILGQKVEFLVSFYNNEISEKSEIFDDQFSVERPDGSNFTLKIRSTKLEDSAMYFCASSLLNQPQHFGDGTRLSIL.

The chain recombines TRBV5-4 with TRBJ2-3; 10 nucleotides agree with TRBD2. The length of the CDR3 is 15 residues. Trimming took 5 bases from V and 5 from J; bases not matched to a gene: 8. Germline CDR1 is SGHNT and CDR2 is YYREEE (reference sequence). CDR3 loop: CASSPGLAVGDTQYF. CDR3 sequence (DNA): TGTGCCAGCAGTCCCGGACTAGCGGTAGGAGATACGCAGTATTTT. Full variable domain (outside the CDR3, taken from reference TRBV5-4 and TRBJ2-3): ETGVTQSPTHLIKTRGQQVTLRCSSQSGHNTVSWYQQALGQGPQFIFQYYREEENGRGNFPPRFSGLQFPNYSSELNVNALELDDSALYLCASSPGLAVGDTQYFGPGTRLTVL.

V usage is TRBV5-1 and J usage is TRBJ2-1; 9 bases fit TRBD2. Germline CDR1 SGHRS, CDR2 YFSETQ. V dropped 0 bases and J dropped 0; count of bases not matched to a gene: 7. The CDR3 runs 18 residues. CDR3 coding DNA: TGCGCCAGCAGCTTGGGACTAGCGGAAAGGAGCTCCTACAATGAGCAGTTCTTC. Translation gives CASSLGLAERSSYNEQFF.

The V and J genes are TRBV9 and TRBJ2-2; 10 bases fit TRBD2. The V gene end was trimmed by 0 bases and the J gene end by 7 bases; junction bases not matched to a gene: 6. The CDR3 runs 16 residues. CDR1 and CDR2 (germline): SGDLS, YYNGEE. This CDR3 is CASSVELAGRGGELFF. In DNA, the CDR3 is TGTGCCAGCAGCGTAGAACTAGCGGGGCGTGGCGGGGAGCTGTTTTTT. Supplemented by reference TRBV9 and TRBJ2-2, the full variable domain reads DSGVTQTPKHLITATGQRVTLRCSPRSGDLSVYWYQQSLDQGLQFLIQYYNGEERAKGNILERFSAQQFPDLHSELNLSSLELGDSALYFCASSVELAGRGGELFFGEGSRLTVL.